This TCR beta chain appears in the sequencing data of a study of T cells after posttransplantation cyclophosphamide. Germline V gene lookup returns CDR1 SGHDT and CDR2 YYEEEE. With 4 bases clipped from V and 4 bases from J, the junction kept 7 bases outside the gene matches. The CDR3 spans 14 residues. A marrow graft followed busulfan-fludarabine conditioning, with cyclophosphamide on days +3 and +4. Assay: immunoSEQ multiplex PCR; the TCRdb copy retains only in-frame clones and omits some. This sample carries 2,500 to 3,500 clones, none of them present only once. This clone was seen repeatedly, ten times or more. The antigen remains undetermined. Study-wide points: Donor CD8+ memory clones often dominated recipient blood repertoires at later times. Tissue-infiltrating T cells from skin or gut overlapped little with blood T cells. Recipient CMV seropositivity and CMV reactivation strongly tracked TRB clonality.

The chain employs TRBV5-6 and TRBJ1-2; 7 bases fit TRBD1. The sample consisted of PBMCs, taken after allogeneic stem cell transplant with posttransplant cyclophosphamide. The clonotype originates from a female patient between 55 and 75 years old who received an allogeneic stem cell transplant from a related donor and was CMV-positive. The graft donor may have given rise to some T cells. In nucleotides, the CDR3 is TGTGCCAGCAGCCCACACCGGGACAGCTATGGCTACACCTTC. Translating gives CASSPHRDSYGYTF.